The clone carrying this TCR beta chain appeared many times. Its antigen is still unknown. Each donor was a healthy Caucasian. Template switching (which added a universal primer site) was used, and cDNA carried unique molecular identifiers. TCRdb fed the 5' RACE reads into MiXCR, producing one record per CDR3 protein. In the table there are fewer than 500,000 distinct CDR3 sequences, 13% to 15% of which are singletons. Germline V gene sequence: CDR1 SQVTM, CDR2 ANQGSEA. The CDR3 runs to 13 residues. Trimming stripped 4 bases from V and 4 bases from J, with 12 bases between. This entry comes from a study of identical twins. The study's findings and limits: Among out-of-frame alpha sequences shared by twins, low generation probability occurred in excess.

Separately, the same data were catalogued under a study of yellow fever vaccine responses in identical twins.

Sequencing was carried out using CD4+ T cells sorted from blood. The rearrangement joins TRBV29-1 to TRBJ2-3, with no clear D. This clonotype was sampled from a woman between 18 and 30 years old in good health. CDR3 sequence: CSVVAGRPDTQYF. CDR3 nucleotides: TGCAGCGTTGTAGCAGGTCGACCAGATACGCAGTATTTT.